These 21 T cell receptor beta chains originate from one sample sequenced in a study of blood T cells in healthy people across ages (dated by TCRdb to between 2014 and 2016). Library generation was performed with 5' RACE. This sample was sequenced with an Illumina HiSeq 2500. A second 7 to 11 cycle PCR used a sample-barcoded 5' primer and a J-beta primer mix. In-frame beta chains were kept once TCRdb had trimmed the public reads at Q25 with fastp and called clones with MiXCR. Identical CDR3 proteins give one entry, which carries the most common genes and DNA. Within this sample are around 1.5 million distinct CDR3 sequences, with 42% of them counted one time only. The top ten clonotypes cover 7% to 9% of the sample. Source material: blood. The receptors stem from a woman aged 18-29 years in good health.

For this clonotype: This could be a read error, since a much larger clone is one nucleotide away. The chain couples TRBV29-1 to TRBJ2-1; D gene ambiguous. The length of the CDR3 is 13 residues. The V and J ends lost 1 base and 13 bases respectively, with 17 bases between them. Per the germline V gene, CDR1 is SQVTM and CDR2 is ANQGSEA. In nucleotides, the CDR3 is TGCAGCGTTGAAGGCAGGCTACAAGAGACCCAGTTCTTC. Amino acids: CSVEGRLQETQFF.

The J gene is TRBJ2-2, the V gene TRBV2; D is perhaps TRBD1 or TRBD2 (5 bases each). The V gene's germline CDR1 is SNHLY and CDR2 FYNNEI. The CDR3 is 14 residues long. Trimming left V 8 bases short and J 7 bases short, with 17 bases between. CDR3 in DNA: TGTGCCAGCGGTGGGGGTGTAGTTAGCGGGGAGCTGTTTTTT. This gives the protein CASGGGVVSGELFF.

The rearrangement links TRBV6-2 or TRBV6-3 to TRBJ1-2; the D gene is possibly TRBD1 (5 bases). This CDR3 is built from 17 residues. V was cut by 4 bases and J by 1 base, with 19 bases left in between. Germline CDR1 MNHEY, CDR2 SVGEGT. CDR3 sequence: CASSSVQRWDVNYGYTF. The CDR3 DNA reads TGTGCCAGCAGTTCAGTACAACGCTGGGACGTTAACTATGGCTACACCTTC.

V and J are TRBV4-2 and TRBJ2-5; TRBD1 aligns across 8 bases. With V trimmed by 3 bases and J by 2 bases, 8 bases remained unmatched. The CDR3 runs 16 residues. Germline V lookup: CDR1 LGHNA, CDR2 YNFKEQ. CDR3 protein: CASSQELRTGQETQYF. CDR3 in DNA: TGTGCCAGCAGCCAGGAACTCAGGACAGGGCAAGAGACCCAGTACTTC.

The chain carries TRBV4-1 and TRBJ2-3; 12 bases align to TRBD2. Per the germline V gene, CDR1 is MGHRA and CDR2 is YSYEKL. J lost 4 bases, V lost 0 bases, and 11 bases had no gene match. The CDR3 loop spans 19 amino acids. CDR3: CASSQDRASGGAFADTQYF. The DNA of the CDR3 is TGCGCCAGCAGCCAAGATAGGGCTAGCGGGGGGGCTTTCGCAGATACGCAGTATTTT.

The chain combines TRBV21-1 with TRBJ2-6; TRBD1 reflects the table's D call only, with no check against the DNA. TRBV21-1 is noted as a pseudogene. The CDR3 is made up of 19 amino acids. The CDR3 region has the DNA TGTGCCAGCAGCACCAGCATGGACAGGGGAGAATCTGGGGCCAACGTCCTGACTTTC. Its translation is CASSTSMDRGESGANVLTF.

The chain employs TRBV30 and TRBJ1-2; D is undetermined. There are 11 residues in the CDR3. Per germline, CDR1 GTSNPN and CDR2 SVGIG (reference sequence). Trimming removed 1 base at V and 8 bases at J, with 8 bases between. The CDR3 spells CAWSANRGYTF. For the CDR3, the DNA is TGTGCCTGGAGTGCAAACCGCGGCTACACCTTC.

The V and J genes are TRBV20-1 and TRBJ2-1; 8 positions agree with TRBD2. The CDR3 contains 18 residues. Trimming removed 6 bases from V and 0 bases from J; junction bases left unmatched: 16. Germline CDR1 DFQATT, CDR2 SNEGSKA (reference sequence). This CDR3 is CSALGGSGIFGSYNEQFF. The CDR3 DNA reads as TGCAGTGCCCTTGGAGGTAGCGGGATATTCGGCTCCTACAATGAGCAGTTCTTC.

This clonotype was recorded a few times. This rearrangement joins TRBV3-1 to TRBJ2-3, with D maybe TRBD1 (6 bases). Germline V gene lookup returns CDR1 LGHDT and CDR2 YNNKEL (reference sequence). V lost 5 bases, J lost 0 bases, and 15 bases lay in between. CDR3 length equals 16 residues. The CDR3 sequence is CASSGTHRESTDTQYF. In DNA form, the CDR3 reads TGTGCCAGCAGCGGAACTCACAGGGAGAGCACAGATACGCAGTATTTT.

This clonotype was seen only a few times. This rearrangement joins TRBV30 to TRBJ2-1; D not resolved. CDR1 and CDR2 (germline): GTSNPN, SVGIG (reference sequence). The CDR3 is made up of 12 amino acids. V lost 2 bases and J 9 bases, leaving 11 bases between the germline ends. The CDR3: CAWSPSNTEQFF. As DNA, the CDR3 is TGTGCCTGGAGTCCCTCAAACACTGAGCAGTTCTTC.

CDR3 sequence: CASGNGDYSNQPQHF. CDR3 sequence (DNA): TGTGCCAGCGGGAACGGGGACTATAGCAATCAGCCCCAGCATTTT. The chain recombines TRBV6-6 with TRBJ1-5, with TRBD1 as a possible D gene (5 bases). Germline V gene lookup returns CDR1 MNHNY and CDR2 SVGAGI (reference sequence). There are 15 residues in the CDR3. The V gene lost 8 bases and the J gene lost 0 bases, with 14 bases spanning the gap.

This clonotype was found a few times. V and J are TRBV20-1 and TRBJ2-7; no clear D gene. The ends were cut back, 0 bases at V and 5 bases at J, with 20 bases in the middle. Germline CDR1 and CDR2: DFQATT and SNEGSKA (reference sequence). There are 16 residues in the CDR3. For the CDR3, the DNA is TGCAGTGCTAGAGATCTTGGTGGTAACACTCTCGACGAGCAGTACTTC. It specifies CSARDLGGNTLDEQYF.

This sequence joins TRBV13 and TRBJ2-5; 11 bases map to TRBD2. V was clipped by 5 bases and J by 11 bases; unmatched bases: 10. Germline CDR1 PRHDT, CDR2 FYEKMQ (reference sequence). CDR3 size: 14 residues. CDR3 nucleotide sequence: TGTGCCAGCAGCCGACTAGCGGGGTCCTACAAGCAGTACTTC. Translating gives CASSRLAGSYKQYF.

V gene TRBV10-2 combines with J gene TRBJ2-3; D call uncertain. Trimming pared 3 bases from V and 7 bases from J, leaving 11 bases between. In germline, CDR1 is WSHSY, CDR2 SAAADI. The CDR3 runs to 13 residues. CDR3 sequence (DNA): TGCGCCAGCAGTGACCCACTCCCGAATACGCAGTATTTT. Protein: CASSDPLPNTQYF.

This clonotype was counted many times. V is TRBV7-2 and J is TRBJ2-1; 13 bases align to TRBD2. Trimming cost V 5 bases and J 9 bases; bases outside gene matches: 4. The CDR3 consists of 14 residues. Looked up from germline, CDR1 is SGHTA and CDR2 is FQGNSA. CDR3 loop: CASSPRTSGGEQFF. The CDR3 nucleotides read TGTGCCAGCAGCCCACGGACTAGCGGGGGTGAGCAGTTCTTC.

The genes are TRBV5-6 and TRBJ2-1; 10 nucleotides align to TRBD1. Germline-derived CDR1 and CDR2 are SGHDT and YYEEEE. After removal of 4 bases from V and 14 bases from J, the junction contained 6 bases not matched to a gene. The CDR3 has 12 amino acids. CDR3 amino acids: CASSTRQGAKFF. In nucleotides, the CDR3 is TGTGCCAGCAGCACCCGACAGGGGGCGAAGTTCTTC.

V is TRBV7-6 and J is TRBJ1-2; 7 positions match TRBD1. The CDR3 is 20 residues long. V gave up 3 bases and J gave up 2 bases; unmatched junction bases: 21. The germline gives CDR1 SGHVS, CDR2 FNYEAQ. The CDR3 sequence: CASSFSATGRDGLVNYGYTF. CDR3 sequence (DNA): TGTGCCAGCAGCTTCTCCGCGACAGGGAGGGATGGTTTGGTAAACTATGGCTACACCTTC. The full variable domain, completed using reference TRBV7-6 and TRBJ1-2, is GAGVSQSPRYKVTKRGQDVALRCDPISGHVSLYWYRQALGQGPEFLTYFNYEAQQDKSGLPNDRFSAERPEGSISTLTIQRTEQRDSAMYRCASSFSATGRDGLVNYGYTFGSGTRLTVV.

This chain links TRBV3-1 with TRBJ2-1; D not certain. The CDR3 is made up of 13 amino acids. Germline CDR1 LGHDT, CDR2 YNNKEL (reference sequence). Between the trimmed V and J ends, which lost 4 bases and 6 bases, there was a span of 10 bases. The CDR3 bases are TGTGCCAGCAGCCCCGAAGCCAGCAATGAGCAGTTCTTC. Amino acids: CASSPEASNEQFF.

The V call is TRBV12-3 or TRBV12-4, the J call TRBJ2-3; D possibly corresponds to TRBD1 (6 bases). The CDR3 consists of 14 residues. V was pared by 6 bases and J by 4 bases, with 14 bases between. The CDR3 protein is CASRIPGAADTQYF. CDR3 DNA sequence: TGTGCCAGCAGAATCCCAGGGGCGGCAGATACGCAGTATTTT.

This clonotype showed up just a few times. The CDR3 DNA reads as TGTGCCACCCGTAAGGGGGGGGGCTACGAGCAGTACTTC. This codes for CATRKGGGYEQYF. The gene calls are TRBV6-5 and TRBJ2-7, with a possible D match to TRBD2 (7 bases). The CDR3 consists of 13 residues. In germline, CDR1 is MNHEY, CDR2 SVGAGI. Deletions cut 10 bases from V and 3 bases from J, with 16 bases between.

This clonotype was recorded only once. The chain recombines TRBV21-1 with TRBJ1-5; the D call in the table, TRBD1, was not verified against the DNA. TRBV21-1 is designated a pseudogene. The CDR3 is 14 amino acids. The CDR3: CASSKGTGWQPQHF. The CDR3 coding sequence is TGTGCCAGCAGCAAAGGGACAGGGTGGCAGCCCCAGCATTTT.